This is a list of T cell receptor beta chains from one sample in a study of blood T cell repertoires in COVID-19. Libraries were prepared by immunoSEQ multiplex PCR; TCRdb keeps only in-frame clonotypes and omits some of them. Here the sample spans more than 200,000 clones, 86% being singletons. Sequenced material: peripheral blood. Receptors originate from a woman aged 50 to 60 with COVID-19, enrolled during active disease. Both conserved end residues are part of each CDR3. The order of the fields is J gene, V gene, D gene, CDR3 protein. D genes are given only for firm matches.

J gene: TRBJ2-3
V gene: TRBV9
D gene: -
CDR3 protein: CASSVSRQPTDTQYF

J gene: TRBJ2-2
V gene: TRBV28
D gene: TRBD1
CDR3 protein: CASYYGTVFSPPITGELFF

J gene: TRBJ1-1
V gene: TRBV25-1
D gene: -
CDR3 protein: CASSELGPNTEAFF

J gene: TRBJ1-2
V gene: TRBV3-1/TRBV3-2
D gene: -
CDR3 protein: CASSQETRMGGYTF

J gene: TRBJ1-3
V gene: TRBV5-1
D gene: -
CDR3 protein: CASSLDTGYSGNTIYF

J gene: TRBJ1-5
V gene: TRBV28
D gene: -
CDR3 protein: CASSRTSGNQPQHF

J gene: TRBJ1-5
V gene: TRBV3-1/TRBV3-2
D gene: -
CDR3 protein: CASSQDLRQPQHF

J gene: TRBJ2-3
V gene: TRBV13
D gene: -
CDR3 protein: CASSPQWGPSTDTQYF

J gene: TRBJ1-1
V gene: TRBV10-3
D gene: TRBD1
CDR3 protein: CAIRGQGGKNTEAFF

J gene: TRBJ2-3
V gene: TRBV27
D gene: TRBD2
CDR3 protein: CASSLSGGYTDTQYF

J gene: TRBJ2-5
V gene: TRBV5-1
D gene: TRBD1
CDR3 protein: CASSLRTGAKQETQYF

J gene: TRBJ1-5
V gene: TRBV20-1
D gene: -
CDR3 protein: CSASTLAGSNQPQHF

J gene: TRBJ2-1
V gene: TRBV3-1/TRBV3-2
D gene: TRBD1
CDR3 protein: CASSQRQGNEQFF

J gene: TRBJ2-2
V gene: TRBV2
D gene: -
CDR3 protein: CASSQARGQSTPRTGELFF

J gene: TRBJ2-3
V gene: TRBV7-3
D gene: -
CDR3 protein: CASSPILGADTQYF

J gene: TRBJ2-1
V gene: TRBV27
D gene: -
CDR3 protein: CASRDLLAYNEQFF

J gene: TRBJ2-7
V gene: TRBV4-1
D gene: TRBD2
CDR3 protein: CASSQIVVAGGTYEQYF

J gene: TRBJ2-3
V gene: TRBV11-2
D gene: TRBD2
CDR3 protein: CASSLGTSGGAADTQYF

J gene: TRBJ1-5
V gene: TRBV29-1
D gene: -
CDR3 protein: CSVEEGAESNQPQHF

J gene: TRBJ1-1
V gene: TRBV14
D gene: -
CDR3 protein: CASSLKQGTEAFF

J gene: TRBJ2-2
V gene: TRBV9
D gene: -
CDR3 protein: CASTSLGGLGGELFF

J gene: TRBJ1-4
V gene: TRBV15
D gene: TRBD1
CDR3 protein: CATSIGQGGEKLFF

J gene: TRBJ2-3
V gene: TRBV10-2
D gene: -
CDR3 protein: CASSESGGGADTQYF

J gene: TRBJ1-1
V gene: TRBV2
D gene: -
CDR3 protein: CASRVGQKGEAFF

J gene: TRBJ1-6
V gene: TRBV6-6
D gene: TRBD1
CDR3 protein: CASSGDRSNSPLHF

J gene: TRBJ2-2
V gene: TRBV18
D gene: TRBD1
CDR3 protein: CASSRTGGFTGELFF

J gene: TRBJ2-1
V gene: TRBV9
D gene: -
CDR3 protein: CASSVEGDPYNEQFF

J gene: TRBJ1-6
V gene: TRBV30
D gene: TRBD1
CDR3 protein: CAWSFGDRGNSPLHF

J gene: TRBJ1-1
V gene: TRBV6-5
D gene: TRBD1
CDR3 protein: CASSYLTGANTEAFF

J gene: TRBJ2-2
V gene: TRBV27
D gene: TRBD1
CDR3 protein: CASDRDTGELFF

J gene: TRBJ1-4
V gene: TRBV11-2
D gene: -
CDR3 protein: CASSLDGKGAEKLFF

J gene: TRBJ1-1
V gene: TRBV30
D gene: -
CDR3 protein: CAWGPGLGDTEAFF

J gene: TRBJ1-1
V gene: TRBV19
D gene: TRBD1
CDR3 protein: CASSGPSGTGFNTEAFF

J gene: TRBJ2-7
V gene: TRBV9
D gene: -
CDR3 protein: CASSTGSGGYEQYF

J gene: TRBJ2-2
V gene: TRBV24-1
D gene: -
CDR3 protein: CATSGLVAGELFF

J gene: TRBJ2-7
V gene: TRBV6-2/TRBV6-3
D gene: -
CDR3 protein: CASSRGTAYEQYF

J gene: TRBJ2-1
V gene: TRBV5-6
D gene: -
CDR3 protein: CASSLGGRHNEQFF

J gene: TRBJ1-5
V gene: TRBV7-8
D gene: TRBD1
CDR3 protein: CASSLMGQGARYQPQHF

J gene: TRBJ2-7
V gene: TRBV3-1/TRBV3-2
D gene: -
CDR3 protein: CASSQVTRTSSYEQYF

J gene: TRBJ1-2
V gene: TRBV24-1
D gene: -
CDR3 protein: CATSAIGAVGYTF

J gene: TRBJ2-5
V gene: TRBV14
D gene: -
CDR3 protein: CASSLLGVSVGETQYF

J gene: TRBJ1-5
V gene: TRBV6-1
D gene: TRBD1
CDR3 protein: CASSEGDRGPNQPQHF

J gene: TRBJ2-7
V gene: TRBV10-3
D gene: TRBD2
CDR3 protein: CAFFPQSGGASYEQYF

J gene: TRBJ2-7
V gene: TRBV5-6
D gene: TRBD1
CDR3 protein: CASSLGTGSGEQYF

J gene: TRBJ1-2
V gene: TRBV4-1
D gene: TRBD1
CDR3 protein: CASSQEGPLSGTGAYGYTF

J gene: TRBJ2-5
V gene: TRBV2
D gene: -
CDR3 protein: CASSVGRETQYF

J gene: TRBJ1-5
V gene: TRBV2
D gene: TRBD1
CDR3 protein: CASSEMAGGSWSQPQHF

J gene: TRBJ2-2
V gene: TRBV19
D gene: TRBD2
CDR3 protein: CASRGLAGAGDTGELFF

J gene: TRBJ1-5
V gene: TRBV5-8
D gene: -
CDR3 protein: CASSLGQGTKHF

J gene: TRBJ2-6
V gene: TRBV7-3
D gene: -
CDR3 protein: CASSPRSGANVLTF

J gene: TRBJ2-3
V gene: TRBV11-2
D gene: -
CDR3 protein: CASSYSRGDTQYF

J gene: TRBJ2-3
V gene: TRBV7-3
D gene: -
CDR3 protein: CASSLGIREDTQYF

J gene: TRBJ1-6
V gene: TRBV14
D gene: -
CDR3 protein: CASSQLPGAGSPLHF

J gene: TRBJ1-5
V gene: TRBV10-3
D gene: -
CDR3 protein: CATAPGREGQPQHF

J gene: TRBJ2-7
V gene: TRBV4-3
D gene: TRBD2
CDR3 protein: CASSQARLAGEQYF

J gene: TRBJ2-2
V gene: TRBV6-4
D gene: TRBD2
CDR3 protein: CASSRGGGGGELFF

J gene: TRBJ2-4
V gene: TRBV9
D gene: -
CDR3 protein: CASSVVPFAGISKNIQYF

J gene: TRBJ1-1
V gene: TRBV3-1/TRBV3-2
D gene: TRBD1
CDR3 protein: CASSPHRFGTVMNTEAFF